Presented here are 16 T cell receptor beta chains from one specimen sequenced in a study of blood T cell repertoires in COVID-19. Generated by immunoSEQ multiplex PCR, the TCRdb table keeps only in-frame clones and is missing some. Of roughly 190,000 clones in the sample, roughly 86% are singletons; the top ten hold roughly 5%. Sample: peripheral blood. Every receptor here comes from a woman aged 70 to 79 with active or convalescent COVID-19.

The rearrangement uses TRBV9 and TRBJ1-2; the D gene is possibly TRBD1 (5 bases). Trimming left V 7 bases short and J 1 base short, with 11 bases between. Germline V gives CDR1 SGDLS, CDR2 YYNGEE. This CDR3 is 13 amino acids long. This CDR3 is CASAQTDNYGYTF. The CDR3 DNA follows: TGTGCCAGCGCCCAGACAGATAACTATGGCTACACCTTC.

The chain uses TRBV7-3 and TRBJ2-7; 11 positions match TRBD2. Germline V gene lookup returns CDR1 SGHTA and CDR2 FQGTGA. The CDR3 runs 15 residues. J lost 4 bases, V lost 5 bases, and 7 bases had no gene match. The CDR3 DNA is TGTGCCAGCAGCCCTCGACTAGCGGGAAGGTACGAGCAGTACTTC. Amino acids: CASSPRLAGRYEQYF.

This clone was detected once. The CDR3 protein is CASSSLGTTSHYNEQFF. CDR3 coding DNA: TGTGCCAGCAGCTCACTCGGGACTACCTCACACTACAATGAGCAGTTCTTC. V and J are TRBV5-6 and TRBJ2-1, with 7 bases identical to TRBD2. In germline, CDR1 is SGHDT, CDR2 YYEEEE. Unmatched junction bases numbered 12, after V lost 3 bases and J lost 3 bases. This CDR3 contains 17 residues.

The V gene is TRBV29-1, the J gene TRBJ2-1; 9 bases align to TRBD2. J lost 7 bases, V lost 6 bases, and 7 bases had no gene match. This CDR3 spans 13 amino acids. CDR1 is SQVTM, CDR2 ANQGSEA, per germline. The CDR3 DNA reads as TGCAGCGTCCTAGCGGGGTGGAGGAATGAGCAGTTCTTC. Protein: CSVLAGWRNEQFF.

The chain combines TRBV19 with TRBJ2-3; D unresolved. Trimming pared 6 bases from V and 3 bases from J, leaving 13 bases between. Germline loops: CDR1 LNHDA, CDR2 SQIVND (reference sequence). The CDR3 contains 14 residues. For the CDR3, the DNA is TGTGCCAGTAGCTCGCCGGGTGGGACAGATACGCAGTATTTT. Its protein product is CASSSPGGTDTQYF.

This clone appeared once. The V and J genes are TRBV9 and TRBJ1-3, with D perhaps matching TRBD1 (6 bases). The CDR3 runs 15 residues. The germline CDR1 and CDR2 sequences are SGDLS and YYNGEE. The V gene lost 0 bases and the J gene lost 2 bases, with 9 bases spanning the gap. The chain's CDR3 is CASSVGPGAGNTIYF. The CDR3 coding sequence is TGTGCCAGCAGCGTAGGGCCAGGGGCTGGAAACACCATATATTTT.

This sequence joins TRBV2 and TRBJ2-2; 8 bases fit TRBD2. CDR3 size: 13 residues. V was pared by 7 bases and J by 7 bases, with 5 bases of the junction left unmatched. Germline V gives CDR1 SNHLY, CDR2 FYNNEI. The CDR3 DNA sequence: TGTGCCAGCAAGCGGGAGACGAACGGGGAGCTGTTTTTT. This translates into CASKRETNGELFF.

The chain employs TRBV5-1 and TRBJ2-7; possible D gene TRBD2, 6 bases. V was trimmed by 5 bases and J by 5 bases, leaving 17 bases between them. The CDR3 is made up of 14 amino acids. Germline loops: CDR1 SGHRS, CDR2 YFSETQ. The CDR3 DNA is TGCGCCAGCAGTCCTAGCGCCCTCACAGACGAGCAGTACTTC. Protein product: CASSPSALTDEQYF. Filled out from reference TRBV5-1 and TRBJ2-7, the complete variable domain reads KAGVTQTPRYLIKTRGQQVTLSCSPISGHRSVSWYQQTPGQGLQFLFEYFSETQRNKGNFPGRFSGRQFSNSRSEMNVSTLELGDSALYLCASSPSALTDEQYFGPGTRLTVT.

Only a few counts were recorded for this clone. This rearrangement joins TRBV10-2 to TRBJ2-1, with TRBD2 identical over 8 bases. V dropped 6 bases and J dropped 10; count of bases not matched to a gene: 8. This CDR3 comprises 13 residues. Germline V lookup: CDR1 WSHSY, CDR2 SAAADI. CDR3 amino acids: CASRGTSSWEQFF. CDR3 nucleotides: TGCGCCAGCAGAGGGACTAGTTCTTGGGAGCAGTTCTTC.

The V gene is TRBV9, the J gene TRBJ1-4; tentative D call: TRBD1 (5 bases). V was pared by 3 bases and J by 2 bases, with 11 bases between. The germline V gene encodes CDR1 SGDLS and CDR2 YYNGEE. The CDR3 sequence is 15 residues long. The CDR3 nucleotides read TGTGCCAGCAGCGCGAGGGAGGGGACTAATGAAAAACTGTTTTTT. It encodes CASSAREGTNEKLFF.

The chain combines TRBV30 with TRBJ1-4, with D perhaps TRBD1 (6 bases). V dropped 2 bases and J dropped 8 bases, with 12 bases sitting between them. CDR3 length: 13 residues. Germline assignment: CDR1 GTSNPN and CDR2 SVGIG (reference sequence). The DNA of the CDR3 is TGTGCCTGGAGTCGGGACACTCAAGAAAAACTGTTTTTT. Its protein product is CAWSRDTQEKLFF. The full variable domain, with the rest looked up from reference TRBV30 and TRBJ1-4, is SQTIHQWPATLVQPVGSPLSLECTVEGTSNPNLYWYRQAAGRGLQLLFYSVGIGQISSEVPQNLSASRPQDRQFILSSKKLLLSDSGFYLCAWSRDTQEKLFFGSGTQLSVL.

V is TRBV5-4 and J is TRBJ2-1, with 9 bases that match TRBD2. Trimming took 4 bases from V and 7 from J; bases not matched to a gene: 12. The germline CDR1 and CDR2 sequences are SGHNT and YYREEE (reference sequence). The CDR3 runs to 16 residues. DNA for the CDR3: TGTGCCAGCAGCCCGCCCCAGCTAGCGGGGATTAATGAGCAGTTCTTC. The encoded protein is CASSPPQLAGINEQFF.

A few counts support this clone. The chain is built from TRBV18 and TRBJ1-2; no clear D. V lost 1 base to trimming and J lost 8 bases, with 20 bases between them. Per germline, CDR1 KGHSH and CDR2 LQKENI. This CDR3 is built from 16 residues. DNA for the CDR3: TGTGCCAGCTCACCACGACTAGGGCGGCTTGGTGGAGGCTACACCTTC. This translates into CASSPRLGRLGGGYTF.

This clone was counted once. The chain couples TRBV4-1 to TRBJ2-4, with 7 positions matching TRBD1. Trimming at V came to 4 bases and at J to 0 bases, leaving 12 bases not matched to a gene. CDR1 and CDR2 from the germline V gene are MGHRA and YSYEKL. CDR3 length: 18 amino acids. The CDR3 sequence is CASSPLDRSGVAKNIQYF. In DNA form, the CDR3 reads TGCGCCAGCAGCCCCCTGGACAGGAGTGGAGTAGCCAAAAACATTCAGTACTTC.

The chain uses TRBV2 and TRBJ2-2, with 7 bases aligning to TRBD2. This CDR3 has 17 amino acids. The J segment lost 6 bases and the V segment lost 6 bases, leaving 16 bases of the junction unmatched. Per germline, CDR1 SNHLY and CDR2 FYNNEI. In DNA, the CDR3 is TGTGCCAGCAGCGTCGCCCCTTTGGGAGGGCGCGCCGGGGAGCTGTTTTTT. Translated, it gives CASSVAPLGGRAGELFF.

This chain uses TRBV11-2 with TRBJ2-1; 11 nucleotides align to TRBD2. Germline CDR1 SGHAT, CDR2 FQNNGV. The CDR3 runs 14 residues. Trimming cost V 7 bases and J 9 bases; bases outside gene matches: 8. CDR3 bases: TGTGCCAGCACCCTTAGCGGGAGGGCCAGTGAGCAGTTCTTC. Its protein product is CASTLSGRASEQFF.